Below, 9 T cell receptor beta chains from the same sample are listed, as sequenced in a study of response to subunit inactivated influenza vaccine. Via MiXCR, TCRdb re-called the RT-PCR reads, giving one row per CDR3 protein. Of about 520,000 distinct CDR3 sequences listed, less than 7.5% are singletons. The starting material was PBMCs from blood, obtained about 23 months after vaccination. Receptors were obtained from a man in his fifties or sixties who received an inactivated influenza vaccine.

This clonotype has a handful of counts. The chain employs TRBV10-3 and TRBJ1-2; 8 positions match TRBD1. CDR3 length: 15 amino acids. The junction had 12 bases not matched to a gene; V was cut back by 4 bases and J by 8 bases. Germline V gene sequence: CDR1 ENHRY, CDR2 SYGVKD. The CDR3 protein is CAISVNPQDRAGYTF. The CDR3 bases are TGTGCCATCAGTGTAAACCCCCAGGACAGGGCGGGCTACACCTTC.

This clonotype was picked up many times. The genes are TRBV27 and TRBJ1-2, with D perhaps matching TRBD1 (6 bases). CDR1 and CDR2 (germline): MNHEY, SMNVEV (reference sequence). The CDR3 length is 12 residues. V was cut by 6 bases and J by 12 bases, with 17 bases left in between. CDR3 in DNA: TGTGCCAGCAGCTACAACGGGGGCCTGCACACCTTC. Translating gives CASSYNGGLHTF.

The V gene is TRBV20-1, the J gene TRBJ2-7; 7 positions agree with TRBD2. CDR1 is DFQATT and CDR2 is SNEGSKA in the germline V gene (reference sequence). The CDR3 spans 13 residues. After removal of 3 bases from V and 3 bases from J, the junction contained 5 bases not matched to a gene. The CDR3 region is CSARGTTDYEQYF. Here the CDR3 DNA reads TGCAGTGCTAGGGGGACTACTGACTACGAGCAGTACTTC.

This clonotype was observed a few times. V is TRBV6-5 and J is TRBJ1-6; TRBD1 is a possible D gene (5 bases). Per the germline V gene, CDR1 is MNHEY and CDR2 is SVGAGI. V dropped 5 bases and J dropped 7 bases, with 21 bases sitting between them. The CDR3 extends over 17 amino acids. The CDR3 reads CASSVLLGPGTNSPLHF. CDR3 DNA sequence: TGTGCCAGCAGTGTACTTCTGGGGCCAGGGACCAATTCACCCCTCCACTTT.

This clonotype occurred a few times. The rearrangement links TRBV29-1 to TRBJ2-3; 10 nucleotides agree with TRBD1. This CDR3 comprises 16 residues. The germline V gene has CDR1 SQVTM and CDR2 ANQGSEA. J lost 5 bases, V lost 3 bases, and 11 bases had no gene match. CDR3 protein: CSVDSLDRGHQDTQYF. The CDR3 DNA sequence: TGCAGCGTTGATTCCCTCGACAGGGGGCATCAAGATACGCAGTATTTT.

The chain is built from TRBV5-1 and TRBJ2-7; TRBD2 agrees at 16 bases. V lost 3 bases, J lost 0 bases, and 6 bases stayed unmatched. This CDR3 comprises 18 residues. Per germline, CDR1 SGHRS and CDR2 YFSETQ. The CDR3 DNA is TGCGCCAGCAGCTGGTCCGGGACTAGCGGGAGGGTCTCCTACGAGCAGTACTTC. This encodes CASSWSGTSGRVSYEQYF. The variable domain in full, with the rest retrieved from reference TRBV5-1 and TRBJ2-7, is KAGVTQTPRYLIKTRGQQVTLSCSPISGHRSVSWYQQTPGQGLQFLFEYFSETQRNKGNFPGRFSGRQFSNSRSEMNVSTLELGDSALYLCASSWSGTSGRVSYEQYFGPGTRLTVT.

The gene calls are TRBV7-9 and TRBJ2-7; weak D call: TRBD2 (6 bases). CDR1 SEHNR and CDR2 FQNEAQ come from the germline V gene (reference sequence). Trimming removed 6 bases at V and 3 bases at J, with 15 bases between. This CDR3 is built from 14 residues. The CDR3 protein is CASRPAGGDYEQYF. CDR3 bases: TGTGCCAGCAGACCGGCTGGCGGGGACTACGAGCAGTACTTC. Variable domain in full (rest from reference TRBV7-9 and TRBJ2-7): DTGVSQNPRHKITKRGQNVTFRCDPISEHNRLYWYRQTLGQGPEFLTYFQNEAQLEKSRLLSDRFSAERPKGSFSTLEIQRTEQGDSAMYLCASRPAGGDYEQYFGPGTRLTVT.

In its sample, this clonotype was seen a few times. Written as DNA, the CDR3 is TGCAGCGTTTGGGATGCTGGAAACACCATATATTTT. It yields the protein CSVWDAGNTIYF. V and J are TRBV29-1 and TRBJ1-3; D is ambiguous. The V gene's germline CDR1 is SQVTM and CDR2 ANQGSEA. V lost 5 bases, J lost 2 bases, and 7 bases lay in between. This CDR3 has 12 residues.

The chain is built from TRBV11-2 and TRBJ1-1; TRBD1 aligns across 7 bases. Germline loops: CDR1 SGHAT, CDR2 FQNNGV. The length of the CDR3 is 16 residues. Unmatched junction bases numbered 12, after V lost 5 bases and J lost 3 bases. CDR3: CASSRWTGPVDTEAFF. CDR3 DNA: TGTGCCAGCAGCCGATGGACAGGCCCCGTTGACACTGAAGCTTTCTTT.